The rows below give T cell receptor beta chains drawn from one sample of a study of low-dose radiotherapy and immunotherapy resistance in tumors. Each CDR3 protein is one row after TCRdb ran MiXCR on the reads. The sample consists of about 60,000 distinct CDR3 sequences, about 23% of them appearing once. Sequencing was performed on PBMCs, taken before treatment. The origin of the receptors is a male donor with prostate cancer. The CDR3 runs from the conserved cysteine through the conserved F or W. The D gene is left open where the match is weak. The size entry is marked missing in some rows and otherwise reads once, few, many or a size class.

v_gene	len	abundance	d_gene	j_gene	CDR3nt	CDR3aa
TRBV9	13	NA	NA	TRBJ2-3	TGTGCCAGCAGCGTAGTTGGCACAGATACGCAGTATTTT	CASSVVGTDTQYF
TRBV7-6	14	many	NA	TRBJ2-7	TGTGCCAGCAGCTTAGACCAGGGTCCTTACGAGCAGTACTTC	CASSLDQGPYEQYF
TRBV20-1	13	many	NA	TRBJ1-5	TGCAGTGCTGTAAACCAGGGCAATCAGCCCCAGCATTTT	CSAVNQGNQPQHF
TRBV10-3	15	many	TRBD2	TRBJ2-3	TGTGCCACCAGACTAGCGGGAGGGCCAGGAGATACGCAGTATTTT	CATRLAGGPGDTQYF
TRBV11-3	15	many	TRBD1	TRBJ2-5	TGTGCCAGCAGCTTAGGCAGGGGGCGTGAGGAGACCCAGTACTTC	CASSLGRGREETQYF
TRBV27	24	NA	NA	TRBJ1-2	NA	CASTNQTSMYLCASSSGDGGGYTF
TRBV19	14	NA	TRBD1	TRBJ2-7	TGTGCCAGTAGTATGCAGGGGGCGTCCTACGAGCAGTACTTC	CASSMQGASYEQYF
TRBV18	15	few	NA	TRBJ1-1	TGTGCCAGCTCAAAGGAGGGCAGGCTGAACACTGAAGCTTTCTTT	CASSKEGRLNTEAFF
TRBV24-1	10	NA	NA	TRBJ1-1	TGTGCCAATGGAACGCTGGGAGCTTTCTTT	CANGTLGAFF
TRBV7-3	13	many	NA	TRBJ2-7	TGTGCCAGCAGTGACGGGAGCTCCTACGAGCAGTACTTC	CASSDGSSYEQYF
TRBV12-3/TRBV12-4	14	many	NA	TRBJ1-1	TGTGCCAGCAGCCCGGACGGAGGGAACACTGAAGCTTTCTTT	CASSPDGGNTEAFF
TRBV20-1	15	many	TRBD1	TRBJ2-1	TGCAGTGCTAGACTGCAGGACAGGGGGAAGAATGAGCAGTTCTTC	CSARLQDRGKNEQFF
TRBV6-2/TRBV6-3	15	NA	NA	TRBJ1-6	TGTGCCAGCAGGGCGCACGGGAATTATAATTCACCCCTCCACTTT	CASRAHGNYNSPLHF
TRBV27	12	many	NA	TRBJ2-1	TGTGCCAGCAGTACCCCTCACAATGAGCAGTTCTTC	CASSTPHNEQFF
TRBV20-1	12	many	NA	TRBJ2-2	TGCAGTGCTGGCGTGGACACCGGGGAGCTGTTTTTT	CSAGVDTGELFF
TRBV20-1	17	many	TRBD1	TRBJ2-1	TGCAGTGCTTTCCGCCGAGACAGGGGGCGATCCTACAATGAGCAGTTCTTC	CSAFRRDRGRSYNEQFF
TRBV7-9	16	many	TRBD1	TRBJ2-3	TGTGCCAGCAGCAAGGACAGGGCTTCTAGCACAGATACGCAGTATTTT	CASSKDRASSTDTQYF
TRBV12-3/TRBV12-4	16	NA	NA	TRBJ1-1	TGTGCCAGCAGTGATCGAGGAGGGGGGGGTCGTACTGAAGCTTTCTTT	CASSDRGGGGRTEAFF
TRBV7-8	15	few	TRBD2	TRBJ2-7	TGTGCCAGCAGCTTAGCGGGGCGGGGGAACTACGAGCAGTACTTC	CASSLAGRGNYEQYF
TRBV5-1	14	medium-sized	NA	TRBJ2-1	TGTGCCAGCAGCTTGGGGCTAGCCGGGAATGAGCAGTTCTTC	CASSLGLAGNEQFF
TRBV19	15	NA	TRBD2	TRBJ2-2	TGTGCCAGTAGTATCAGCGGGAGTGGCACCGGGGAGCTGTTTTTT	CASSISGSGTGELFF
TRBV5-5	14	many	TRBD1	TRBJ1-1	TGCGCCAGCAGCTTGGATGGACAGGGGGCTGAAGCTTTCTTT	CASSLDGQGAEAFF
TRBV14	14	many	NA	TRBJ2-7	TGTGCCAGCAGCCAAGAACTTGGAGCCAGTGAGCAGTACTTC	CASSQELGASEQYF
TRBV3-1	13	many	NA	TRBJ2-7	TGTGCCAGCAGCCAAGACGGAAAGTACGAGCAGTACTTC	CASSQDGKYEQYF